The source of this T cell receptor (beta chain) is a study of blood T cell repertoires in COVID-19. Produced via immunoSEQ multiplex PCR; TCRdb's table is partial and in-frame only. The table lists about 380,000 clones, over 75% of them singletons. This CDR3 comprises 13 residues. Germline V gene data show CDR1 as SGHTA and CDR2 as FQGNSA. Deletions cut 5 bases from V and 4 bases from J, with 9 bases between. This TCR was recovered from a man in his thirties or forties who had recovered from COVID-19. The J gene is TRBJ1-5, the V gene TRBV7-2; a weak D match, TRBD1 (5 bases). Input material: PBMCs or T cells enriched from blood (not recorded which). The CDR3 spells CASSVQGNQPQHF. As DNA, the CDR3 is TGTGCCAGCAGCGTCCAGGGAAATCAGCCCCAGCATTTT.